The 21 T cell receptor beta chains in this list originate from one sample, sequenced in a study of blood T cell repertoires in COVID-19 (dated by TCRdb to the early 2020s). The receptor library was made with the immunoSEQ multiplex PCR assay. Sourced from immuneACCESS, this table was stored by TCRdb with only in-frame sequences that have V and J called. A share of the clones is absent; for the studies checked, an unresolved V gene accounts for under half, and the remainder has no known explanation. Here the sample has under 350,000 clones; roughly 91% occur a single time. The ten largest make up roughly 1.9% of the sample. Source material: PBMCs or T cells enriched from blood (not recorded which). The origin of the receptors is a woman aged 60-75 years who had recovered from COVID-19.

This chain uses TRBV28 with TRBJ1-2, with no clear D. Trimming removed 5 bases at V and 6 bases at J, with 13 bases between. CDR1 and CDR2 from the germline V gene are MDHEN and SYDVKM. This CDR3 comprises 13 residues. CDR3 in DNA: TGTGCCAGCAGTGTCCGGAGGCACGATGGCTACACCTTC. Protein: CASSVRRHDGYTF.

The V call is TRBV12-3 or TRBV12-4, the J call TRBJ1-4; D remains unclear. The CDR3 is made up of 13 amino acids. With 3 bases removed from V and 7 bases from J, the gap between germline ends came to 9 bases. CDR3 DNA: TGTGCCAGCAGTTTCGGTAATGGTGAAAAACTGTTTTTT. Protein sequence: CASSFGNGEKLFF.

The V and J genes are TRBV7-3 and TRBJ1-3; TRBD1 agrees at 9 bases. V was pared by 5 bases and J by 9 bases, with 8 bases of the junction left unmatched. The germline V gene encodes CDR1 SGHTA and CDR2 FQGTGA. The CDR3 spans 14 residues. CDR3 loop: CASSPQGAGGTIYF. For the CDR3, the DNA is TGTGCCAGCAGCCCACAGGGGGCAGGGGGCACCATATATTTT.

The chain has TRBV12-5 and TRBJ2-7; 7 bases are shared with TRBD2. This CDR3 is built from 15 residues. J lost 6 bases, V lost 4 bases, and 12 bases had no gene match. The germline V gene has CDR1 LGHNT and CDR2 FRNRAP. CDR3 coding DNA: TGTGCTAGTGGTTCCCGGACTAGTCCCTGGGGCGAGCAGTACTTC. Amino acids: CASGSRTSPWGEQYF.

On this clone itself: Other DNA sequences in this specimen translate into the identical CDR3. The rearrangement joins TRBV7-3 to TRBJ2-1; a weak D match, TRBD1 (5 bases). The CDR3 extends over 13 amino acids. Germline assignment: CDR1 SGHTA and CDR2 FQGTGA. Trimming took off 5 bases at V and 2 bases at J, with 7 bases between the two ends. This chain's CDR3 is CASSPGTYNEQFF. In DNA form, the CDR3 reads TGTGCCAGCAGCCCAGGGACCTACAATGAGCAGTTCTTC.

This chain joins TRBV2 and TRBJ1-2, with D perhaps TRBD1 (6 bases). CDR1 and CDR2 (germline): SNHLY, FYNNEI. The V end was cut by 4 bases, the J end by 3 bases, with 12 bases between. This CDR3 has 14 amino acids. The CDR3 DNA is TGTGCCAGCAGTGGGGGGGGCGCAGACTATGGCTACACCTTC. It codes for CASSGGGADYGYTF.

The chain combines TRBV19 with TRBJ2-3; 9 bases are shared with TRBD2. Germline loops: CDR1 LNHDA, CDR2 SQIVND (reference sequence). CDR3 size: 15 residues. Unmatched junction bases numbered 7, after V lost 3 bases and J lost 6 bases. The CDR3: CASSISSGVRDTQYF. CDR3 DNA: TGTGCCAGTAGTATCTCTAGCGGGGTGAGGGATACGCAGTATTTT. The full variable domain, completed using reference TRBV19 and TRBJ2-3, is DGGITQSPKYLFRKEGQNVTLSCEQNLNHDAMYWYRQDPGQGLRLIYYSQIVNDFQKGDIAEGYSVSREKKESFPLTVTSAQKNPTAFYLCASSISSGVRDTQYFGPGTRLTVL.

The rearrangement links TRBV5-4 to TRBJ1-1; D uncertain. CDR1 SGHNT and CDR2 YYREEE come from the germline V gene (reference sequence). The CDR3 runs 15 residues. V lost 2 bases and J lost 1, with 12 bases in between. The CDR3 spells CASSFRRAPNTEAFF. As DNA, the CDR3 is TGTGCCAGCAGCTTTAGGAGGGCTCCGAACACTGAAGCTTTCTTT.

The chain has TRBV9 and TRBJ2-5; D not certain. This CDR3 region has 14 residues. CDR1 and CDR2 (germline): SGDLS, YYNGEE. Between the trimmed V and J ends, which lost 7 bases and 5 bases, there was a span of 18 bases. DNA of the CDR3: TGTGCCAGCTCCAGTGGGCTCCTCCCCGAGACCCAGTACTTC. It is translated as CASSSGLLPETQYF.

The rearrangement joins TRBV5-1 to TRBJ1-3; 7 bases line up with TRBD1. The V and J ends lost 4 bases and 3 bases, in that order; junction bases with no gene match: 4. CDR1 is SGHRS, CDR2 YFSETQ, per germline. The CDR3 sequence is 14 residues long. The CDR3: CASSLTGVGNTIYF. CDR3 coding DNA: TGCGCCAGCAGCCTAACAGGGGTTGGAAACACCATATATTTT.

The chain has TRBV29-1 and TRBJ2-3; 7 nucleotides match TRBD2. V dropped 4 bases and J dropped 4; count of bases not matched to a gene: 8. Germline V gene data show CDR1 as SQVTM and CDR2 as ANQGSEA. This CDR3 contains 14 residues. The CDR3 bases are TGCAGCGTTGTACGGCGGGAGATCGCAGATACGCAGTATTTT. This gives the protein CSVVRREIADTQYF.

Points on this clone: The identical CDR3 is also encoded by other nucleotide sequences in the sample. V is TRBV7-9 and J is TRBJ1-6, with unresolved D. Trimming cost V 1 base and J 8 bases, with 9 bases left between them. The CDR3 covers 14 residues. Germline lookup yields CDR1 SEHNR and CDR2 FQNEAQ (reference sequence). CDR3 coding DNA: TGTGCCAGCAGCTTAGGCCCCGGAGATTCACCCCTCCACTTT. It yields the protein CASSLGPGDSPLHF. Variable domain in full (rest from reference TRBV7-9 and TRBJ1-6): DTGVSQNPRHKITKRGQNVTFRCDPISEHNRLYWYRQTLGQGPEFLTYFQNEAQLEKSRLLSDRFSAERPKGSFSTLEIQRTEQGDSAMYLCASSLGPGDSPLHFGNGTRLTVT.

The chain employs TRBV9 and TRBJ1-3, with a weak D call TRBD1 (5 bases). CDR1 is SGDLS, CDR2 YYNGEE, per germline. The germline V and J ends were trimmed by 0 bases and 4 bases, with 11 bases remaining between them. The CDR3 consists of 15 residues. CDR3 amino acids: CASSVGPGPGNTIYF. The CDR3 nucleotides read TGTGCCAGCAGCGTAGGCCCAGGGCCCGGAAACACCATATATTTT.

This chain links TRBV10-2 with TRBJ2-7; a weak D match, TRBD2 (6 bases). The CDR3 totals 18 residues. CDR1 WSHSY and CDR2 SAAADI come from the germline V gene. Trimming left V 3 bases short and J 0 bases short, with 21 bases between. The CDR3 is CASSEIWDFASSSYEQYF. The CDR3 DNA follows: TGCGCCAGCAGTGAAATTTGGGACTTTGCTTCGAGCTCCTACGAGCAGTACTTC.

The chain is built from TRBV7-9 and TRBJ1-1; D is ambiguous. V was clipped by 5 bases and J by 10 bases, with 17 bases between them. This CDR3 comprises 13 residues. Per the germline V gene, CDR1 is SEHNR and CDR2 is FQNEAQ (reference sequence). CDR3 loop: CASSPNNDLGAFF. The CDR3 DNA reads TGTGCCAGCAGCCCCAATAACGACTTAGGAGCTTTCTTT.

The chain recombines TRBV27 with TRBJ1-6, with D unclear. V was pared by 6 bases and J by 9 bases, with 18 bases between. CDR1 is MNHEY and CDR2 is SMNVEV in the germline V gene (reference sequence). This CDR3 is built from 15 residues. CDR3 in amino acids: CASRIPVPRSSPLHF. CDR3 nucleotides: TGTGCCAGCAGAATCCCAGTACCTCGAAGTTCACCCCTCCACTTT.

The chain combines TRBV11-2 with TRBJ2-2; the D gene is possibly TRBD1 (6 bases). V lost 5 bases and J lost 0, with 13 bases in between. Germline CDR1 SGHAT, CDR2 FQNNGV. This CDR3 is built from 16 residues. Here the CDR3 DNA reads TGTGCCAGCAGCCGAGGACAGAATTCGAACACCGGGGAGCTGTTTTTT. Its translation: CASSRGQNSNTGELFF.

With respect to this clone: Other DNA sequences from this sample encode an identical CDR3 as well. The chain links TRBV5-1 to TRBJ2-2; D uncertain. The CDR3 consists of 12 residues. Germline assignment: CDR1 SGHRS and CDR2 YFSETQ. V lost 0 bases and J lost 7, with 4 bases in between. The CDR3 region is CASSLGGGELFF. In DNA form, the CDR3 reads TGCGCCAGCAGCTTGGGAGGCGGGGAGCTGTTTTTT.

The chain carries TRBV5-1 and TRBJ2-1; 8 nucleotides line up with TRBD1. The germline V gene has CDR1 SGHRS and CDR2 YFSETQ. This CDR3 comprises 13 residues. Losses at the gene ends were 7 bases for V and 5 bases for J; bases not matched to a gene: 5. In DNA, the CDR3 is TGCGCCAGCCGGACAGGGTACGACAATGAGCAGTTCTTC. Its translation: CASRTGYDNEQFF.

CDR3 bases: TGCGCCAGCAGCCAAGTCAGGGTAGGCGAGCAGTACTTC. Encoded protein: CASSQVRVGEQYF. The gene calls are TRBV4-1 and TRBJ2-7; the D gene is possibly TRBD1 (5 bases). The CDR3 has 13 residues. Per germline, CDR1 MGHRA and CDR2 YSYEKL. The V and J ends lost 1 base and 6 bases respectively, with 10 bases between them.

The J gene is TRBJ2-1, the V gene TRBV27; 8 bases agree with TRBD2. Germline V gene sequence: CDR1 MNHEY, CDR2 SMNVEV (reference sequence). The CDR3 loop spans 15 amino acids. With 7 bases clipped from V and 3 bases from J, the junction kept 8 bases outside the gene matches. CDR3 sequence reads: CASISRRGVYNEQFF. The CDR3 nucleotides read TGTGCCAGCATCAGCCGGCGGGGGGTCTACAATGAGCAGTTCTTC.